The 24 T cell receptor beta chains presented below share a single source sample, sequenced in a study of shared T cell receptors in the human thymus. TCRdb's copy holds only in-frame clones and misses some; the assay was immunoSEQ multiplex PCR. The sample holds hundreds of thousands of clones, about 90% seen once. The same sample was also used in a study of human thymus T cells.

Sequenced input: thymocytes. These receptors all stem from a boy in the first two years of life with a congenital heart defect.

The rearrangement uses TRBV6-5 and TRBJ2-2, with 9 positions matching TRBD1. The CDR3 extends over 16 amino acids. Germline V gives CDR1 MNHEY, CDR2 SVGAGI. V lost 2 bases to trimming and J lost 8 bases; unmatched junction nucleotides: 9. CDR3: CASSYKDRGKVGELFF. In DNA, the CDR3 is TGTGCCAGCAGTTACAAGGACAGGGGAAAAGTAGGGGAGCTGTTTTTT.

The gene calls are TRBV11-2 and TRBJ1-4; no definite D call. V was shortened by 4 bases and J by 7 bases, with 28 bases between the two germline ends. Germline values: CDR1 SGHAT, CDR2 FQNNGV. CDR3 length: 19 amino acids. The CDR3 DNA reads as TGTGCCAGCAGCTCCAGACCGACTACCATTTTAGTGTCCCTTGAAAAACTGTTTTTT. Translated: CASSSRPTTILVSLEKLFF.

This clone has a single count. The V and J genes are TRBV9 and TRBJ1-6; D may be TRBD1 (6 bases). Germline-derived CDR1 and CDR2 are SGDLS and YYNGEE. The CDR3 has 15 amino acids. Trimming stripped 3 bases from V and 3 bases from J, with 10 bases between. The CDR3 is CASSARDNYNSPLHF. The DNA of the CDR3 is TGTGCCAGCAGCGCCCGGGACAACTATAATTCACCCCTCCACTTT.

The J gene is TRBJ2-3, the V gene TRBV25-1; TRBD2 matches 7 bases. The germline V gene has CDR1 MGHDK and CDR2 SYGVNS. The V and J ends lost 6 bases and 6 bases, in that order; junction bases with no gene match: 12. The CDR3 extends over 15 amino acids. The CDR3 region has the DNA TGTGCCAGCAGCCCTAGACTAGCTGGCGTGGATACGCAGTATTTT. Translation: CASSPRLAGVDTQYF.

The rearrangement uses TRBV19 and TRBJ2-3; 8 nucleotides agree with TRBD2. The CDR3 extends over 16 amino acids. The ends lost 5 bases at V and 3 bases at J; junction bases unmatched: 10. CDR1 LNHDA and CDR2 SQIVND come from the germline V gene (reference sequence). The CDR3 loop is CASSRTSTNSTDTQYF. The CDR3 DNA follows: TGTGCCAGTAGTCGGACTAGCACGAATTCTACAGATACGCAGTATTTT.

The chain uses TRBV5-1 and TRBJ2-1; 8 bases are shared with TRBD2. Germline V gene data show CDR1 as SGHRS and CDR2 as YFSETQ. This CDR3 contains 13 residues. Trimming cost V 3 bases and J 7 bases; bases outside gene matches: 3. The CDR3 DNA reads TGCGCCAGCAGCTCGGGGGGGTTTAATGAGCAGTTCTTC. It yields the protein CASSSGGFNEQFF. The full variable domain, rest sourced from reference TRBV5-1 and TRBJ2-1, is KAGVTQTPRYLIKTRGQQVTLSCSPISGHRSVSWYQQTPGQGLQFLFEYFSETQRNKGNFPGRFSGRQFSNSRSEMNVSTLELGDSALYLCASSSGGFNEQFFGPGTRLTVL.

V and J are TRBV5-4 and TRBJ2-1; D call uncertain. The CDR3 totals 17 residues. Trimming pared 3 bases from V and 7 bases from J, leaving 23 bases between. Looked up from germline, CDR1 is SGHNT and CDR2 is YYREEE (reference sequence). The CDR3 sequence is CASSSTIGLAHKNEQFF. CDR3 nucleotides: TGTGCCAGCAGCTCAACGATCGGTTTAGCCCATAAGAATGAGCAGTTCTTC.

The J gene is TRBJ2-7, the V gene TRBV7-6, with 11 nucleotides matching TRBD2. J gave up 7 bases and V 4 bases, and 12 bases lay outside the gene matches. The CDR3 is 16 amino acids. Looked up from germline, CDR1 is SGHVS and CDR2 is FNYEAQ. CDR3 DNA sequence: TGTGCCAGCAGCTCCCCATTAGCGGGAGGGCCAGAAGAGCAGTACTTC. Its translation is CASSSPLAGGPEEQYF.

This sequence joins TRBV13 and TRBJ2-3; 7 nucleotides match TRBD1. CDR1 and CDR2 from the germline V gene are PRHDT and FYEKMQ (reference sequence). V shed 0 bases and J 4 bases; nucleotides not matched to a gene: 4. There are 15 residues in the CDR3. The CDR3 region is CASSLGQGRSDTQYF. DNA of the CDR3: TGTGCCAGCAGCTTAGGACAGGGGCGGTCAGATACGCAGTATTTT.

The rearrangement joins TRBV5-1 to TRBJ1-2; D might be TRBD1 (5 bases). This CDR3 is 17 amino acids long. Germline CDR1 SGHRS, CDR2 YFSETQ. Trimming left V 0 bases short and J 6 bases short, with 21 bases between. The CDR3 DNA follows: TGCGCCAGCAGCTTGGCTCGGACAAATGGATCCAATCATGGCTACACCTTC. Its translation: CASSLARTNGSNHGYTF.

V and J are TRBV10-2 and TRBJ2-3; the D gene is possibly TRBD1 (5 bases). Germline values: CDR1 WSHSY, CDR2 SAAADI. The CDR3 sequence is 14 residues long. V was clipped by 4 bases and J by 3 bases, with 11 bases between them. CDR3 residues: CASSGARATDTQYF. The CDR3 DNA sequence: TGCGCCAGCAGTGGGGCCAGGGCAACAGATACGCAGTATTTT.

This chain connects TRBV4-1 to TRBJ2-2; D remains unclear. V was pared by 1 base and J by 2 bases, with 8 bases between. Per germline, CDR1 MGHRA and CDR2 YSYEKL. The CDR3 length is 15 residues. In nucleotides, the CDR3 is TGCGCCAGCAGCCAAGTGCCAACAAACACCGGGGAGCTGTTTTTT. Translating gives CASSQVPTNTGELFF.

The chain has TRBV7-9 and TRBJ2-6; weak D call: TRBD1 (6 bases). The length of the CDR3 is 15 residues. Between the trimmed V and J ends, which lost 5 bases and 0 bases, there was a span of 8 bases. Germline loops: CDR1 SEHNR, CDR2 FQNEAQ (reference sequence). The CDR3 is CASSHRDSGANVLTF. Written as DNA, the CDR3 is TGTGCCAGCAGCCACAGGGACTCTGGGGCCAACGTCCTGACTTTC.

The chain has TRBV28 and TRBJ1-2; 7 bases align to TRBD1. Germline CDR1 and CDR2: MDHEN and SYDVKM. This CDR3 contains 17 residues. The V segment lost 1 base and the J segment 0 bases; nucleotides outside the gene matches: 8. The CDR3 is CASSLSLGDSPNYGYTF. CDR3 nucleotide sequence: TGTGCCAGCAGTTTATCCCTCGGGGACAGCCCTAACTATGGCTACACCTTC.

The chain employs TRBV5-6 and TRBJ2-7, with 9 bases matching TRBD2. In germline, CDR1 is SGHDT, CDR2 YYEEEE. Germline trimming cut 5 bases from V and 2 bases from J; bases unmatched to any gene: 5. This CDR3 comprises 14 residues. Here the CDR3 reads CASRTTSGPYEQYF. The CDR3 DNA sequence: TGTGCCAGCAGAACTACTAGCGGGCCCTACGAGCAGTACTTC.

This clone was observed a few times. The chain has TRBV5-4 and TRBJ2-6, with TRBD1 identical over 9 bases. The CDR3 sequence is 17 residues long. V lost 2 bases and J lost 0; bases outside the gene matches: 3. CDR1 and CDR2 from the germline V gene are SGHNT and YYREEE (reference sequence). The CDR3 bases are TGTGCCAGCAGCTTCGGGACAGGGACCTCTGGGGCCAACGTCCTGACTTTC. Protein product: CASSFGTGTSGANVLTF.

The chain is built from TRBV7-9 and TRBJ1-1; perhaps TRBD1 as D (6 bases). V gave up 5 bases and J gave up 1 base, with 14 bases separating them. CDR3 length: 15 residues. CDR1 and CDR2 (germline): SEHNR, FQNEAQ (reference sequence). Here the CDR3 reads CASSTRTETNTEAFF. Here the CDR3 DNA reads TGTGCCAGCAGCACCCGGACAGAGACGAACACTGAAGCTTTCTTT.

V usage is TRBV7-8 and J usage is TRBJ2-3; 9 bases are shared with TRBD2. Germline CDR1 and CDR2: SGHVS and FQNEAQ. This CDR3 is 20 amino acids long. Trimming took 5 bases from V and 0 from J; bases not matched to a gene: 18. The CDR3 DNA reads as TGTGCCAGCAGCCCCCTGGGGGTAGCGGGAGATATCTCTAGCACAGATACGCAGTATTTT. Translated: CASSPLGVAGDISSTDTQYF.

The chain links TRBV6-1 to TRBJ2-1; tentatively, D is TRBD1 (5 bases). The CDR3 consists of 15 residues. Germline V gene data show CDR1 as MNHNS and CDR2 as SASEGT. With 3 bases removed from V and 2 bases from J, the gap between germline ends came to 11 bases. The CDR3 loop reads CASSDTRQPYNEQFF. The CDR3 DNA reads TGTGCCAGCAGTGATACAAGACAGCCCTACAATGAGCAGTTCTTC.

The chain carries TRBV27 and TRBJ1-5; 7 bases match TRBD1. Germline V gene lookup returns CDR1 MNHEY and CDR2 SMNVEV (reference sequence). V shed 5 bases and J 3 bases; nucleotides not matched to a gene: 13. The CDR3 has 17 amino acids. CDR3 sequence reads: CASSPLTGRLNNQPQHF. The CDR3 nucleotides are TGTGCCAGCAGTCCTCTGACAGGGAGGCTAAACAATCAGCCCCAGCATTTT.

The chain joins TRBV10-2 to TRBJ2-1; 8 bases are a match to TRBD1. Looked up from germline, CDR1 is WSHSY and CDR2 is SAAADI. This CDR3 contains 15 residues. The V gene end was trimmed by 6 bases and the J gene end by 0 bases; junction bases not matched to a gene: 4. CDR3 amino acids: CASRGQASSYNEQFF. The DNA of the CDR3 is TGCGCCAGCAGGGGACAGGCAAGCTCCTACAATGAGCAGTTCTTC.

The V call is TRBV2, the J call TRBJ2-1; 12 bases line up with TRBD2. This CDR3 spans 20 amino acids. Losses at the gene ends were 5 bases for V and 6 bases for J; bases not matched to a gene: 20. The germline gives CDR1 SNHLY, CDR2 FYNNEI. The CDR3 DNA follows: TGTGCCAGCAGTACTCCCTCTAGCGGGGGGGCCGTAAGTTTGCCCAATGAGCAGTTCTTC. Residues: CASSTPSSGGAVSLPNEQFF.

CDR3 loop: CASSLSMTSEYQETQYF. CDR3 bases: TGTGCCAGCAGTTTATCTATGACTAGCGAGTACCAAGAGACCCAGTACTTC. V is TRBV28 and J is TRBJ2-5; 8 bases align to TRBD2. This CDR3 is built from 17 residues. After removal of 1 base from V and 0 bases from J, the junction contained 7 bases not matched to a gene. Per the germline V gene, CDR1 is MDHEN and CDR2 is SYDVKM.

This clone was seen more than once but under ten times. Here the CDR3 reads CASSPPRTGSGLYNEQFF. The CDR3 DNA is TGCGCCAGCAGCCCGCCCCGGACAGGGTCCGGCCTATACAATGAGCAGTTCTTC. The chain joins TRBV5-1 to TRBJ2-1, with 8 positions matching TRBD1. After removal of 4 bases from V and 4 bases from J, the junction contained 16 bases not matched to a gene. Per germline, CDR1 SGHRS and CDR2 YFSETQ. This CDR3 contains 18 residues.